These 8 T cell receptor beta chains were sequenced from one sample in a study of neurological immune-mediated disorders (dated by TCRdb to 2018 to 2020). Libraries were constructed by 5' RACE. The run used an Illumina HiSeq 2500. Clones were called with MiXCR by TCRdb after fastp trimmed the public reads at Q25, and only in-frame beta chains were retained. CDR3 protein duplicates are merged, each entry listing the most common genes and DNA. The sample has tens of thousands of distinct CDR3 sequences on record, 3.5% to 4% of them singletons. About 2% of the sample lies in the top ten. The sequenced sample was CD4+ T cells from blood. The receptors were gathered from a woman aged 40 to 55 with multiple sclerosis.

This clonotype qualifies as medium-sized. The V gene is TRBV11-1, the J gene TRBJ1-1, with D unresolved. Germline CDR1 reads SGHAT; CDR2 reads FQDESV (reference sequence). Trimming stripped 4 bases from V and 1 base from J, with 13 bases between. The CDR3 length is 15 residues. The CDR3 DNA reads TGTGCCAGCAGCTCCTTGATACGTGGGAACACTGAAGCTTTCTTT. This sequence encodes CASSSLIRGNTEAFF.

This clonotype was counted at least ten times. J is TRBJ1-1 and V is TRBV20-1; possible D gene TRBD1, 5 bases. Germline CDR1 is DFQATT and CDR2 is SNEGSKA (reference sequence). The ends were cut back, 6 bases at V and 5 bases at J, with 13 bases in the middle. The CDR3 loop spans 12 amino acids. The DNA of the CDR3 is TGCAGTGCCAGGGCAGGGAGGACTGAAGCTTTCTTT. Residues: CSARAGRTEAFF.

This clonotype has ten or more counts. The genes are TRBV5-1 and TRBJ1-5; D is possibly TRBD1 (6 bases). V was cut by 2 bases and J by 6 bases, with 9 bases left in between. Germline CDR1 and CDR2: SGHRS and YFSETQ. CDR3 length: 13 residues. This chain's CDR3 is CASSLQGPQPQHF. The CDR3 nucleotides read TGCGCCAGCAGCTTACAGGGACCTCAGCCCCAGCATTTT.

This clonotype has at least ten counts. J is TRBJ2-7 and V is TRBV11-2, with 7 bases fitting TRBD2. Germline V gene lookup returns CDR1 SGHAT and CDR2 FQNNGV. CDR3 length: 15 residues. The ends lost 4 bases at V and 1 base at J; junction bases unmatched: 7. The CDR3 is CASSSPRGVSYEQYF. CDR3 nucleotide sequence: TGTGCCAGCAGCTCCCCTCGGGGGGTTTCCTACGAGCAGTACTTC.

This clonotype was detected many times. CDR3 in amino acids: CASSSAARGRNQPQHF. The CDR3 DNA is TGCGCCAGCAGCTCAGCCGCCAGGGGAAGGAATCAGCCCCAGCATTTT. The V and J genes are TRBV4-1 and TRBJ1-5, with D maybe TRBD1 (6 bases). CDR1 is MGHRA and CDR2 is YSYEKL in the germline V gene. CDR3 size: 16 residues. Trimming stripped 5 bases from V and 4 bases from J, with 18 bases between.

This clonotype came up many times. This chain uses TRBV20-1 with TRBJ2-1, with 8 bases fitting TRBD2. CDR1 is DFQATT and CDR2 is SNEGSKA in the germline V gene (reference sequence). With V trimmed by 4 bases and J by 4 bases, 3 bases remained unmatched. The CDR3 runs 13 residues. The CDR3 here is CSAKAGAYNEQFF. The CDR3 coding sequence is TGCAGTGCTAAAGCGGGGGCTTACAATGAGCAGTTCTTC.

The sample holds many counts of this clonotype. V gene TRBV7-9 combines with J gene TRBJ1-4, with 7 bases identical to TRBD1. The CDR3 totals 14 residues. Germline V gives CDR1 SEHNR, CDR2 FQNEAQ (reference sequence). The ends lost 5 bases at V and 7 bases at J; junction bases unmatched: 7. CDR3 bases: TGTGCCAGCAGCGGCAACCGGGACAGTGAAAAACTGTTTTTT. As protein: CASSGNRDSEKLFF.

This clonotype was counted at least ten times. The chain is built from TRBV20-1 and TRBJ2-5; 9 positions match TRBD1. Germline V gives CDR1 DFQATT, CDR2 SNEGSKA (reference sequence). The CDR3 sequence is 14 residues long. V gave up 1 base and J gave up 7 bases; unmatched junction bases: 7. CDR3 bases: TGCAGTGCTAGAGGACAGGGGGTGGTAGGGACCCAGTACTTC. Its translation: CSARGQGVVGTQYF.